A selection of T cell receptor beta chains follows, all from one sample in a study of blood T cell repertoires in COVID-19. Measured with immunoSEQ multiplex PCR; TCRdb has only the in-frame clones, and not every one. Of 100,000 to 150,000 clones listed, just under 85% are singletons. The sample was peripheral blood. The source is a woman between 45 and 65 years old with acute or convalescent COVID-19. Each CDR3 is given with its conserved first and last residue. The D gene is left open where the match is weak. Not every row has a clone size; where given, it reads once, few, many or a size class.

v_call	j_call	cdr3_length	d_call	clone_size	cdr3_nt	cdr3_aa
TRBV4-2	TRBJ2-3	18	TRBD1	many	TGTGCCAGCAGTCAACACCCGGGACAGGGGGTTCTTACAGATACGCAGTATTTT	CASSQHPGQGVLTDTQYF
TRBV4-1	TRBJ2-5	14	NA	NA	TGCGCCAGCAGCCAAGGACAGTACCAAGAGACCCAGTACTTC	CASSQGQYQETQYF
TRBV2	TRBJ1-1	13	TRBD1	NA	TGTGCCAGTACAGGGGAGCGGAACACTGAAGCTTTCTTT	CASTGERNTEAFF
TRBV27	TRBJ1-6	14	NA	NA	TGTGCCAGCAGCCTGAGCGTGATGGATTCACCCCTCCACTTT	CASSLSVMDSPLHF
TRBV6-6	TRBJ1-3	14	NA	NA	TGTGCCAGCAGTTACGAGGGGGATCGAAACACCATATATTTT	CASSYEGDRNTIYF
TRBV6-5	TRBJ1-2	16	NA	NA	TGTGCCAGCAGTTACACGGGGCCTGAAGGCAGGGGTGGCTACACCTTC	CASSYTGPEGRGGYTF
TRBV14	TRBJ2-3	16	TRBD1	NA	TGTGCCAGCAGCATAAGGACAGGGGCCTACACAGATACGCAGTATTTT	CASSIRTGAYTDTQYF
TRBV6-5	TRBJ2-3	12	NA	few	TGTGCCAGCATGAGTACCGCCAATACGCAGTATTTT	CASMSTANTQYF
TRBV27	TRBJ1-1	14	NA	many	TGTGCCAGCAGTTTCGGGGGAGATGGGACTGAAGCTTTCTTT	CASSFGGDGTEAFF
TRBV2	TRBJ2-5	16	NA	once	TGTGCCAGCAGTGAAGGGGCGGCCCCTGCGGGAGAGACCCAGTACTTC	CASSEGAAPAGETQYF
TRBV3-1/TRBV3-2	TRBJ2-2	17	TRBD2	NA	TGTGCCAGCAGCCCGAAGCGGGGGGACGCCCAGGGCGGGGAGCTGTTTTTT	CASSPKRGDAQGGELFF
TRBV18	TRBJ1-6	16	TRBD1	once	TGTGCCAGCTCACTTCAGGGGGCGACTGGAAATTCACCCCTCCACTTT	CASSLQGATGNSPLHF
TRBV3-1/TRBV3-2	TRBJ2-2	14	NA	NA	TGTGCCAGCAGCCCGAGACAATACACCGGGGAGCTGTTTTTT	CASSPRQYTGELFF
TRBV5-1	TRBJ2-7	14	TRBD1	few	TGCGCCAGCAGCACGACAGGGGGCCTCTACGAGCAGTACTTC	CASSTTGGLYEQYF
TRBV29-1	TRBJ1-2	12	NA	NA	TGCAGCGAACACAGAATCCCCTATGGCTACACCTTC	CSEHRIPYGYTF
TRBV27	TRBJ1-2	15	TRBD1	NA	TGTGCCAGCAGTCCCCTTGGGACAGGGGAATATGGCTACACCTTC	CASSPLGTGEYGYTF
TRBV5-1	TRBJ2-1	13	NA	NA	TGCGCCAGCAGCTTGGCGGGGTTTGGTGAGCAGTTCTTC	CASSLAGFGEQFF
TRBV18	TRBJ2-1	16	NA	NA	TGTGCCAGCTCACCCTACCACGACACCATCAACAATGAGCAGTTCTTC	CASSPYHDTINNEQFF
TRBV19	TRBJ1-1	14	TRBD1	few	TGTGCCAGTAGTATAGGTGACAGGGCGGTGGACGCTTTCTTT	CASSIGDRAVDAFF
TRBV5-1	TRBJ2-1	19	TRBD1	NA	TGCGCCAGCAGCTTATTACACGCGGGACAGGGAGGGACCTACAATGAGCAGTTCTTC	CASSLLHAGQGGTYNEQFF
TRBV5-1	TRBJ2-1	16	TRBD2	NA	TGCGCCAGCAGCTTGGCCCGACTAGCGGGGGGCAATGAGCAGTTCTTC	CASSLARLAGGNEQFF
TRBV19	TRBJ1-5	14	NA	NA	TGTGCCAGTACTGAGACAGCCCTTAATCAGCCCCAGCATTTT	CASTETALNQPQHF
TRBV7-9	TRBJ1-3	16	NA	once	TGTGCCAGCAGCCAAGGGACACTTGTCGGTGGAAACACCATATATTTT	CASSQGTLVGGNTIYF
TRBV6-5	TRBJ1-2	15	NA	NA	TGTGCCAGCAGAATAGGACCGACTACTAACTATGGCTACACCTTC	CASRIGPTTNYGYTF
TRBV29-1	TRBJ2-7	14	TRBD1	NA	TGCAGCGTTGGGAGCAGGGGGCTTTATTACGAGCAGTACTTC	CSVGSRGLYYEQYF
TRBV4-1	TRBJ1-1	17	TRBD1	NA	TGCGCCAGCAGCCAGTTTCGACAGGGGTGGAGATACACTGAAGCTTTCTTT	CASSQFRQGWRYTEAFF
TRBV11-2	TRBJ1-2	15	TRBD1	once	TGTGCCAGCAGCACCGGGACAGGGACCCGCTATGGCTACACCTTC	CASSTGTGTRYGYTF
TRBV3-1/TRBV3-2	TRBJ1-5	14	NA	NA	TGTGCCAGCAGCCAAGCAGGCTGGCGCCAGCCCCAGCATTTT	CASSQAGWRQPQHF
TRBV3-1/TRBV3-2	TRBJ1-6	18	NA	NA	TGTGCCAGCAGCCAAGTTGGGGCCCCCACAGGAATGGATTCACCCCTCCACTTT	CASSQVGAPTGMDSPLHF
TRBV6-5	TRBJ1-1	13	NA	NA	TGTGCCAGCAGTTACGCGGACAGATTCGAAGCTTTCTTT	CASSYADRFEAFF
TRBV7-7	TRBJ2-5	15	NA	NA	TGTGCCAGCAGCTTTAAGGTGGGCCTCCAAGAGACCCAGTACTTC	CASSFKVGLQETQYF
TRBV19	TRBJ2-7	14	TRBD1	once	TGTGCCAGTAGTCTAACACAGGGGGCGGGCGAGCAGTACTTC	CASSLTQGAGEQYF
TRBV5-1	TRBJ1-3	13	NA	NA	TGCGCCAGCAGCTTCAACTCTGGAAACACCATATATTTT	CASSFNSGNTIYF
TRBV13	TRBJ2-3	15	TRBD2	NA	TGTGCCAGCAGCTCCTCTAGCGGGGGGACAGATACGCAGTATTTT	CASSSSSGGTDTQYF
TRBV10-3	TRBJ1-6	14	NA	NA	TGTGCCATCAGTGCAGGGGAGAGGAATTCACCCCTCCACTTT	CAISAGERNSPLHF
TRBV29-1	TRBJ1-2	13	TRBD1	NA	TGCAGCGTTCACCGAGGGGGCGTTAGGGGCTACACCTTC	CSVHRGGVRGYTF
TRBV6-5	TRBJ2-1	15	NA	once	TGTGCCAGCAGTCCCACTGGGGCGTTAGGGAATGAGCAGTTCTTC	CASSPTGALGNEQFF
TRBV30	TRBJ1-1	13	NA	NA	TGTGCCTGGAGTGAGGGGCCCAACACTGAAGCTTTCTTT	CAWSEGPNTEAFF
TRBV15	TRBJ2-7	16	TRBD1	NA	TGTGCCACCAGCAGAGATGAAGGAGGGACAGGCTACGAGCAGTACTTC	CATSRDEGGTGYEQYF
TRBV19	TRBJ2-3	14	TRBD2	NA	TGTGCCAGTAACAGTCGACTAGCGCCAGATACGCAGTATTTT	CASNSRLAPDTQYF
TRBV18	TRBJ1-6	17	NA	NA	TGTGCCAGCTCACCTGGGGCAAGGAGCTCCTATAATTCACCCCTCCACTTT	CASSPGARSSYNSPLHF
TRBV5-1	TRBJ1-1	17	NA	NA	TGCGCCAGCAGCGATACTTTTCGTACACAGGGCGGCACTGAAGCTTTCTTT	CASSDTFRTQGGTEAFF
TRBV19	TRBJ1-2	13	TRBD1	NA	TGTGCCAGTAGTTCGGGACAGTACGGTGGCTACACCTTC	CASSSGQYGGYTF
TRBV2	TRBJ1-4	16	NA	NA	TGTGCCAGCACCGGGGAGGGGATTGGAACTAATGAAAAACTGTTTTTT	CASTGEGIGTNEKLFF
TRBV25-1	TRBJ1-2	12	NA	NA	TGTGCCAGCAGTGATTACAGCTATGGCTACACCTTC	CASSDYSYGYTF
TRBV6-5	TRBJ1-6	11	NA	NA	TGTGCCAGCAGTATAGTTTCACCCCTCCACTTT	CASSIVSPLHF
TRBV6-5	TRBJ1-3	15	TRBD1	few	TGTGCCAGCAGGGCCCCCGGGACAGGGGTAAACACCATATATTTT	CASRAPGTGVNTIYF
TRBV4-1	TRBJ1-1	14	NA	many	TGCGCCAGCAGCCAAGTAAGCGGGGGCCGGCGAGCTTTCTTT	CASSQVSGGRRAFF
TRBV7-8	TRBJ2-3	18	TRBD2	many	TGTGCCAGCAGCACAGGGACCGGACTAGCGGGGGGGCCAGATACGCAGTATTTT	CASSTGTGLAGGPDTQYF
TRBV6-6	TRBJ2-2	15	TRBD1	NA	TGTGCCAGCAGTTCAGGGGACAGATACACCGGGGAGCTGTTTTTT	CASSSGDRYTGELFF
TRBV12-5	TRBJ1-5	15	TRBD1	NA	TGTGCTAGTGGGGGTAAGGGACAGGGGAATCAGCCCCAGCATTTT	CASGGKGQGNQPQHF
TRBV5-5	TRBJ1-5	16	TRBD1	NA	TGTGCCAGCAGCTTGGGGCAGGGGGCAAGCAATCAGCCCCAGCATTTT	CASSLGQGASNQPQHF
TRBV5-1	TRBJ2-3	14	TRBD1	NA	TGCGCCAGCAGAAAGGGGGCTAGCACAGATACGCAGTATTTT	CASRKGASTDTQYF
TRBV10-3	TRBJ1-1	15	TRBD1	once	TGTGCCATCAGTGTGGACAGGGGGCGAGGTACTGAAGCTTTCTTT	CAISVDRGRGTEAFF
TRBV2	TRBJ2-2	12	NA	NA	TGTGCCAGTAGCCTCGGGGTAGGGGAGCTGTTTTTT	CASSLGVGELFF
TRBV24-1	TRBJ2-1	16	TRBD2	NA	TGTGCCACCAGTGATTTAGGCAGCGGGGGGATTGGGGAGCAGTTCTTC	CATSDLGSGGIGEQFF